These 25 T cell receptor beta chains originate from one sample sequenced in a study of cytomegalovirus exposure and HLA in healthy donors. A multiplex PCR was run with 60 Vbeta primers and 13 Jbeta primers. TCRdb keeps only in-frame clones here, not all; method: immunoSEQ multiplex PCR. The table shows 150,000 to 170,000 clones, with 70% to 80% occurring only once. Material for sequencing was PBMCs. The receptor set was obtained from a man aged 25-45 years in good health and CMV-seropositive.

As concerns this clone: Other DNA sequences in this sample translate to the same CDR3. The rearrangement uses TRBV9 and TRBJ2-3, with a weak D call TRBD2 (5 bases). Deletions cut 0 bases from V and 6 bases from J, with 5 bases between. The CDR3 is 12 amino acids. Germline V CDR1 and CDR2: SGDLS, YYNGEE. As DNA, the CDR3 is TGTGCCAGCAGCGTAGGCGGGGATACGCAGTATTTT. Protein sequence: CASSVGGDTQYF.

V and J are TRBV6-1 and TRBJ1-1, with 8 bases aligning to TRBD1. The V gene end was trimmed by 6 bases and the J gene end by 6 bases; junction bases not matched to a gene: 9. CDR1 is MNHNS and CDR2 is SASEGT in the germline V gene. CDR3 length: 14 residues. The CDR3 sequence: CASRGGFRGPEAFF. As DNA, the CDR3 is TGTGCCAGCAGGGGGGGGTTCAGGGGGCCTGAAGCTTTCTTT.

This clone was found once. The V gene is TRBV27, the J gene TRBJ2-1; TRBD1 aligns across 9 bases. Germline lookup yields CDR1 MNHEY and CDR2 SMNVEV (reference sequence). The CDR3 length is 19 residues. Unmatched junction bases numbered 25, after V lost 8 bases and J lost 8 bases. This chain's CDR3 is CASLPGQGAFLRVADEQFF. DNA for the CDR3: TGTGCCAGCCTCCCGGGACAGGGTGCTTTTTTGAGAGTCGCTGATGAGCAGTTCTTC.

As to this clone: This same CDR3 is encoded by further DNA sequences in the sample. This rearrangement joins TRBV19 to TRBJ1-5; the match to TRBD1 covers 9 bases. CDR3 length equals 15 residues. Germline trimming cut 5 bases from V and 0 bases from J; bases unmatched to any gene: 2. Per the germline V gene, CDR1 is LNHDA and CDR2 is SQIVND (reference sequence). The CDR3 spells CASSATGGSNQPQHF. The DNA for the CDR3 is TGTGCCAGTAGTGCGACAGGGGGTAGCAATCAGCCCCAGCATTTT.

Only one count was recorded for this clone. This chain connects TRBV5-1 to TRBJ2-3; 7 bases are a match to TRBD2. The V gene end was trimmed by 4 bases and the J gene end by 0 bases; junction bases not matched to a gene: 8. CDR1 is SGHRS, CDR2 YFSETQ, per germline. The CDR3 contains 16 residues. CDR3 nucleotides: TGCGCCAGCAGCCCGGGGGGACCTACTAGCACAGATACGCAGTATTTT. Protein: CASSPGGPTSTDTQYF.

J is TRBJ2-3 and V is TRBV5-4; 7 bases map to TRBD2. The length of the CDR3 is 15 residues. From germline, CDR1 is SGHNT and CDR2 YYREEE (reference sequence). V lost 2 bases, J lost 3 bases, and 6 bases stayed unmatched. The CDR3 coding sequence is TGTGCCAGCAGCTTAGTTGCGGGAGCAACAGATACGCAGTATTTT. Translating gives CASSLVAGATDTQYF.

As to this clone: Distinct nucleotide sequences in the sample also encode this CDR3. This chain joins TRBV5-1 and TRBJ2-3; D perhaps matches TRBD1 (6 bases). Looked up from germline, CDR1 is SGHRS and CDR2 is YFSETQ. This CDR3 has 14 amino acids. V dropped 2 bases and J dropped 2 bases, with 9 bases sitting between them. As DNA, the CDR3 is TGCGCCAGCAGCTTAAGGACAGACACAGATACGCAGTATTTT. Amino acids: CASSLRTDTDTQYF.

CDR3 coding DNA: TGTGCTAGTGGACCCATAAGGCCCTCAGGCCTGAACACTGAAGCTTTCTTT. The encoded protein is CASGPIRPSGLNTEAFF. V gene TRBV12-5 combines with J gene TRBJ1-1; unclear D gene. The CDR3 has 17 amino acids. Germline loops: CDR1 LGHNT, CDR2 FRNRAP. V was trimmed by 6 bases and J by 0 bases, leaving 20 bases between them.

The chain uses TRBV11-3 and TRBJ1-1; tentative D call: TRBD1 (5 bases). This CDR3 comprises 14 residues. The V gene's germline CDR1 is SGHNT and CDR2 YENEEA. V lost 1 base to trimming and J lost 1 base, with 7 bases between them. CDR3 sequence (DNA): TGTGCCAGCAGCTTAGCAGGGCCGAACACTGAAGCTTTCTTT. It is translated as CASSLAGPNTEAFF.

This rearrangement joins TRBV5-6 to TRBJ1-2; D gene ambiguous. CDR3 length: 14 amino acids. Per the germline V gene, CDR1 is SGHDT and CDR2 is YYEEEE. Trimming pared 0 bases from V and 2 bases from J, leaving 8 bases between. The DNA for the CDR3 is TGTGCCAGCAGCTTGGTGGCCGAAAACTATGGCTACACCTTC. Translated: CASSLVAENYGYTF.

This rearrangement joins TRBV15 to TRBJ1-3, with D tentatively TRBD1 (6 bases). The CDR3 totals 15 residues. Germline lookup yields CDR1 LNHNV and CDR2 YYDKDF (reference sequence). V gave up 0 bases and J gave up 0 bases, with 6 bases separating them. The CDR3 reads CATSRDRGSGNTIYF. The CDR3, as DNA: TGTGCCACCAGCAGAGACAGGGGCTCTGGAAACACCATATATTTT.

The gene calls are TRBV27 and TRBJ2-2, with 11 bases identical to TRBD1. The germline V gene has CDR1 MNHEY and CDR2 SMNVEV (reference sequence). The CDR3 extends over 14 amino acids. After removal of 7 bases from V and 4 bases from J, the junction contained 2 bases not matched to a gene. The chain's CDR3 is CASMGTGGTGELFF. CDR3 sequence (DNA): TGTGCCAGCATGGGGACAGGGGGCACCGGGGAGCTGTTTTTT.

The CDR3 nucleotides read TGTGCCTGGAGCTCCGGGACTAGCGGGGGCTCGGATACGCAGTATTTT. This translates into CAWSSGTSGGSDTQYF. This chain uses TRBV30 with TRBJ2-3, with 14 bases fitting TRBD2. The germline gives CDR1 GTSNPN, CDR2 SVGIG (reference sequence). The CDR3 is 16 amino acids. Germline trimming cut 3 bases from V and 6 bases from J; bases unmatched to any gene: 8.

This chain connects TRBV10-3 to TRBJ1-6, with 10 bases matching TRBD1. V was pared by 7 bases and J by 8 bases, with 8 bases of the junction left unmatched. Per germline, CDR1 ENHRY and CDR2 SYGVKD. The CDR3 loop spans 15 amino acids. The DNA for the CDR3 is TGTGCCATCACAGATAGGGGGACAGGGGATTCACCCCTCCACTTT. Its translation is CAITDRGTGDSPLHF.

The V and J genes are TRBV27 and TRBJ2-7, with 9 nucleotides matching TRBD1. This CDR3 is built from 16 residues. J was trimmed by 7 bases and V by 4 bases; bases with no gene match: 14. The germline gives CDR1 MNHEY, CDR2 SMNVEV (reference sequence). CDR3 nucleotides: TGTGCCAGCAGTTCCACACAAGCCCAACAGGGGGCAGAGCAGTACTTC. It translates to CASSSTQAQQGAEQYF.

For this clone: This specimen includes other DNA sequences encoding the same CDR3. The chain carries TRBV7-3 and TRBJ2-3; no reliable D call. The CDR3 has 12 amino acids. Between the trimmed V and J ends, which lost 5 bases and 0 bases, there was a span of 3 bases. Germline CDR1 reads SGHTA; CDR2 reads FQGTGA. CDR3 in amino acids: CASSLSTDTQYF. The CDR3 bases are TGTGCCAGCAGCCTTAGCACAGATACGCAGTATTTT.

This clone was counted only a few times. This chain links TRBV30 with TRBJ2-1, with D tentatively TRBD1 (5 bases). The CDR3 covers 14 residues. In germline, CDR1 is GTSNPN, CDR2 SVGIG (reference sequence). Trimming took off 6 bases at V and 0 bases at J, with 12 bases between the two ends. CDR3 protein: CACFMGLSYNEQFF. In nucleotides, the CDR3 is TGTGCCTGTTTTATGGGGCTCTCCTACAATGAGCAGTTCTTC.

The chain is built from TRBV7-9 and TRBJ1-2; 7 bases align to TRBD1. The V and J ends lost 6 bases and 4 bases, in that order; junction bases with no gene match: 14. Germline V gives CDR1 SEHNR, CDR2 FQNEAQ (reference sequence). The CDR3 consists of 16 residues. CDR3 residues: CASSSWLQGVGYGYTF. For the CDR3, the DNA is TGTGCCAGCAGTTCTTGGTTGCAGGGGGTAGGCTATGGCTACACCTTC.

This rearrangement joins TRBV2 to TRBJ1-4; D gene ambiguous. Germline CDR1 SNHLY, CDR2 FYNNEI. CDR3 size: 14 residues. The V end was cut by 6 bases, the J end by 0 bases, with 8 bases between. The CDR3 coding sequence is TGTGCCAGCAGAAGGACTGCAACTAATGAAAAACTGTTTTTT. Amino acids: CASRRTATNEKLFF.

The genes are TRBV6-5 and TRBJ1-5; 7 bases match TRBD1. Trimming removed 4 bases from V and 6 bases from J; junction bases left unmatched: 9. The CDR3 totals 15 residues. Germline V lookup: CDR1 MNHEY, CDR2 SVGAGI. The CDR3 here is CASSSRPGTAQPQHF. CDR3 DNA: TGTGCCAGCAGTTCGCGTCCCGGGACAGCTCAGCCCCAGCATTTT.

This clone was observed a few times. The V gene is TRBV7-8, the J gene TRBJ2-1, with TRBD2 matching over 10 bases. Germline lookup yields CDR1 SGHVS and CDR2 FQNEAQ. The J segment lost 7 bases and the V segment lost 1 base, leaving 10 bases of the junction unmatched. CDR3 size: 17 residues. The CDR3 loop is CASSLVVRTSGQNEQFF. For the CDR3, the DNA is TGTGCCAGCAGCTTAGTCGTTCGGACTAGCGGCCAGAATGAGCAGTTCTTC.

The V call is TRBV27, the J call TRBJ2-1, with 7 nucleotides matching TRBD2. Unmatched junction bases numbered 9, after V lost 3 bases and J lost 7 bases. Germline V gene lookup returns CDR1 MNHEY and CDR2 SMNVEV (reference sequence). This CDR3 spans 15 amino acids. The CDR3 reads CASSFDGGGLNEQFF. The CDR3 DNA follows: TGTGCCAGCAGTTTCGATGGGGGAGGGTTAAATGAGCAGTTCTTC.

The chain combines TRBV11-2 with TRBJ1-1; D is perhaps TRBD1 (6 bases). The CDR3 spans 14 residues. The germline V and J ends were trimmed by 3 bases and 4 bases, with 12 bases remaining between them. Looked up from germline, CDR1 is SGHAT and CDR2 is FQNNGV. The CDR3 DNA reads as TGTGCCAGCAGCTTTCAGGGGAGAGGCACTGAAGCTTTCTTT. Translation: CASSFQGRGTEAFF.

V and J are TRBV27 and TRBJ1-5, with a tentative D call TRBD1 (6 bases). Germline assignment: CDR1 MNHEY and CDR2 SMNVEV (reference sequence). The ends were cut back, 5 bases at V and 1 base at J, with 9 bases in the middle. CDR3 length: 14 residues. CDR3 protein: CASSPQGSNQPQHF. For the CDR3, the DNA is TGTGCCAGCAGTCCTCAGGGGAGCAATCAGCCCCAGCATTTT.

The rearrangement joins TRBV6-5 to TRBJ1-5; D might be TRBD1 (6 bases). V was pared by 6 bases and J by 5 bases, with 17 bases between. In germline, CDR1 is MNHEY, CDR2 SVGAGI. The CDR3 loop spans 15 amino acids. The CDR3 DNA sequence: TGTGCCAGCAGACCGACAGGCTTCTCGTATCAGCCCCAGCATTTT. Translation gives CASRPTGFSYQPQHF.